This is a list of T cell receptor beta chains from one sample in a study of T cell responses to AZD1222 COVID-19 vaccine. Assay: immunoSEQ multiplex PCR; the TCRdb copy retains only in-frame clones and omits some. The sample yields approximately 150,000 clones, around 84% seen once. Sequencing was performed on peripheral blood, taken 28 days after the second AZD1222 dose. These receptors all stem from an adult who received the AZD1222 COVID-19 vaccine. The CDR3 runs from the conserved cysteine through the conserved F or W. A D gene is named only where the DNA matches it firmly. Only part of the rows carry a size: once, few, many, or a class if the clone is expanded.

- | TRBJ2-1 | TRBV28 | - | TGTGCCAGCAGCCGGTACAATGAGCAGTTCTTC | CASSRYNEQFF
TRBD2 | TRBJ2-7 | TRBV5-1 | - | TGCGCCAGCAGCTTGGCTAGCGGCTCCTACGAGCAGTACTTC | CASSLASGSYEQYF
- | TRBJ1-2 | TRBV30 | few | TGTGCCTGGAGCTCCGAACGATATGGCTACACCTTC | CAWSSERYGYTF
- | TRBJ2-5 | TRBV13 | - | TGTGCCAGCAGCTTAGTCGGCAACAAGGGGGAACAGGAGACCCAGTACTTC | CASSLVGNKGEQETQYF
TRBD1 | TRBJ1-1 | TRBV7-6 | - | TGTGCCAGCAGCTTGGGACAGATCCCGGGGACTGAAGCTTTCTTT | CASSLGQIPGTEAFF
- | TRBJ2-3 | TRBV6-5 | - | TGTGCCAGCAGTTCCCCGGGCCGGGGAGATACGCAGTATTTT | CASSSPGRGDTQYF
TRBD1 | TRBJ1-1 | TRBV10-2 | - | TGCGCCACCTCTCACAGGGGCACTGAAGCTTTCTTT | CATSHRGTEAFF
TRBD1 | TRBJ1-1 | TRBV12-3/TRBV12-4 | - | TGTGCCAGCAGTTTTGGCAGGGGGGAATTAGCTTTCTTT | CASSFGRGELAFF
- | TRBJ2-1 | TRBV2 | - | TGTGCCAGCACTGGGTATAGACAGGCATACAATGAGCAGTTCTTC | CASTGYRQAYNEQFF
TRBD1 | TRBJ2-2 | TRBV7-2 | - | TGTGCCAGCGGGACAGGGCAGCACACCGGGGAGCTGTTTTTT | CASGTGQHTGELFF
TRBD2 | TRBJ2-1 | TRBV2 | - | TGTGCCAGCAGTGTGTATCGGGGGGGAGGATGGCAGTTCTTC | CASSVYRGGGWQFF
TRBD1 | TRBJ1-5 | TRBV7-9 | - | TGTGCCAGCAGCCCGGGACAGTCCAGCAATCAGCCCCAGCATTTT | CASSPGQSSNQPQHF
TRBD1 | TRBJ2-7 | TRBV28 | - | TGTGCCAGCAGTTTACCCTGGACAGGCACCTACGAGCAGTACTTC | CASSLPWTGTYEQYF
- | TRBJ1-3 | TRBV4-2 | - | TGTGCCAGCAGCCAACCCAATGCTAACTCTGGAAACACCATATATTTT | CASSQPNANSGNTIYF
- | TRBJ1-5 | TRBV21-1 | - | TGTGCCAGCAGCATCCCGCTAGATCAGCCCCAGCATTTT | CASSIPLDQPQHF
TRBD2 | TRBJ2-3 | TRBV29-1 | - | TGCAGCCATAGCGGGGGTGGAGGAGATACGCAGTATTTT | CSHSGGGGDTQYF
- | TRBJ2-5 | TRBV9 | - | TGTGCCAGCAGCGTAGGAGGGGAGACCCAGTACTTC | CASSVGGETQYF
- | TRBJ2-5 | TRBV10-3 | - | TGTGCCATCGGACAGAGACAAGAGACCCAGTACTTC | CAIGQRQETQYF
TRBD1 | TRBJ1-1 | TRBV10-2 | - | TGCGCCAGCAGAGACGGGACAGGGGGTATGAACACTGAAGCTTTCTTT | CASRDGTGGMNTEAFF